This T cell receptor (beta chain) is drawn from a study of Graves' ophthalmopathy and Graves' hyperthyroidism. PBMCs came from roughly 10 ml of fresh peripheral blood. This clonotype came up a few times. RNA served as the template for amplifying TCR beta CDR3 regions. Second-round multiplex PCR followed a first-round RT-PCR using HTBI primers. TCRdb processed the multiplex PCR reads anew with MiXCR; each CDR3 protein has one entry. The data show about 700,000 distinct CDR3 sequences, about two fifths seen once. The length of the CDR3 is 15 residues. V was clipped by 0 bases and J by 6 bases, with 10 bases between them. Germline lookup yields CDR1 SGHRS and CDR2 YFSETQ.

The receptor was isolated from an adult man with Graves' ophthalmopathy. The rearrangement links TRBV5-1 to TRBJ1-6; D is undetermined. The material sequenced was peripheral blood. CDR3: CASSLASSGNSPLHF. Written as DNA, the CDR3 is TGCGCCAGCAGCTTGGCCTCGTCGGGTAATTCACCCCTCCACTTT.